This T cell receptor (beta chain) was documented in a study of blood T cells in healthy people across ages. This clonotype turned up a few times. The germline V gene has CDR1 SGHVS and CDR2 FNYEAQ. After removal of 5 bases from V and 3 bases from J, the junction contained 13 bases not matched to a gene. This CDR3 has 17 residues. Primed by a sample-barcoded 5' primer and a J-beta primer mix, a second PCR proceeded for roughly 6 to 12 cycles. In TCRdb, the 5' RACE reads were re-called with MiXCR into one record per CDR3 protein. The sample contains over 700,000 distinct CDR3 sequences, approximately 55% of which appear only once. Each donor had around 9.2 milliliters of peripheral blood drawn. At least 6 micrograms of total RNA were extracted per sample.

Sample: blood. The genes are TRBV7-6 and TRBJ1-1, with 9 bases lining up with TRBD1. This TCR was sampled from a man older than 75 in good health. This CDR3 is CASSLRPNRDRDTEAFF. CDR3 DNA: TGTGCCAGCAGCCTACGCCCCAACCGGGACAGGGACACTGAAGCTTTCTTT.